A selection of T cell receptor beta chains follows, all from one sample in a study of blood T cells in healthy people across ages. MiXCR, run by TCRdb on the 5' RACE reads, gives a single entry per CDR3 protein. The sample yields approximately 780,000 distinct CDR3 sequences, more than 25% seen once. These sequences were also reported in another study, on T cells of mothers and their children.

The sequenced sample was blood. The receptors derive from a boy aged 5 to 17 in good health. Each CDR3 is given with its conserved first and last residue. D genes are given only for firm matches. A clone size is listed for some rows: how often the clone was seen (once, few, many), or a class if it is expanded.

>TRBV28|TRBJ1-4|TRBD1|few
TGCGCCAGCAGCCCCTACCGGGACAGAAATGAAAAACTGTTTTTT
CASSPYRDRNEKLFF
>TRBV29-1|TRBJ2-3|NA|few
TGCAGCGTTGGCGGCAGGGGGGCCACAGATACGCAGTATTTT
CSVGGRGATDTQYF
>TRBV12-3/TRBV12-4|TRBJ2-2|TRBD1|NA
TGTGCCAGCAGGACAGGGGTCACCGGGGAGCTGTTTTTT
CASRTGVTGELFF
>TRBV14|TRBJ1-4|TRBD1|NA
TGTGCCAGCAGCCCTACAAGGGACCGGGACAGGGAAAAACTGTTTTTT
CASSPTRDRDREKLFF
>TRBV3-1|TRBJ2-7|NA|NA
TGTGCCAGCAGCCAAGTAGGAGTCGAGCAGTACTTC
CASSQVGVEQYF
>TRBV25-1|TRBJ2-3|NA|NA
TGTGCCAGCAGTGAAGGCCCTACTAGTAGGAATACGCAGTATTTT
CASSEGPTSRNTQYF
>TRBV7-9|TRBJ2-7|TRBD1|NA
TGTGCCAGCAGCCGCCGGGACAGGGGGGACCACGAGCAGTACTTC
CASSRRDRGDHEQYF
>TRBV4-1|TRBJ1-1|NA|few
TGCGCCAGCAGCCAAGATATTGGGACACTGAACACTGAAGCTTTCTTT
CASSQDIGTLNTEAFF
>TRBV6-6|TRBJ2-5|NA|few
TGTGCCAGCAGTTACTCGCAGGGGGGGCGAGAGACCCAGTACTTC
CASSYSQGGRETQYF
>TRBV29-1|TRBJ2-7|NA|few
TGCAGCGCCTCCAGGGTTCTCTCCTACGAGCAGTACTTC
CSASRVLSYEQYF
>TRBV9|TRBJ2-1|NA|NA
TGTGCCAGCAGCGTAGGCCAAGGGGGGACTACCTACAATGAGCAGTTCTTC
CASSVGQGGTTYNEQFF
>TRBV11-2|TRBJ2-5|NA|NA
TGTGCCAGCAGCTTAGATAAGGAATTACATGAAGAGACCCAGTACTTC
CASSLDKELHEETQYF
>TRBV6-6|TRBJ2-1|TRBD2|NA
TGTGCCAGCAAGCCAAGCGGGGGTTCAAATGAGCAGTTCTTC
CASKPSGGSNEQFF
>TRBV12-3/TRBV12-4|TRBJ2-5|TRBD2|few
TGTGCCAGCAGTTTACAGGGAGGGACCCAAGAGACCCAGTACTTC
CASSLQGGTQETQYF
>TRBV21-1|TRBJ2-4|NA|few
TGTGCCAGCAGCAAAGCGCTTTCGGACGCGGGTAACATTCAGTACTTC
CASSKALSDAGNIQYF
>TRBV7-9|TRBJ1-2|NA|many
TGTGCCAGCAGCTTATTGGCAGGCGGACGTTACACCTTC
CASSLLAGGRYTF
>TRBV7-9|TRBJ2-7|TRBD1|few
TGTGCCAGCAGCCTGGGCCGGACAGGGGAAGTCTACTACTACGAGCAGTACTTC
CASSLGRTGEVYYYEQYF
>TRBV20-1|TRBJ1-1|TRBD1|few
TGCAGTGCTAAGACAGGGTTGAACACTGGAGCTTTCTTT
CSAKTGLNTGAFF
>TRBV5-1|TRBJ2-1|TRBD2|few
TGCGCCAGCAGCTTGGATCTAGCGGGGGCGCCGGATGAGCAGTTCTTC
CASSLDLAGAPDEQFF
>TRBV2|TRBJ1-2|NA|NA
TGTGCCAGCAGTGAAACAGATTTTTACGGCTACACCTTC
CASSETDFYGYTF
>TRBV12-3/TRBV12-4|TRBJ1-5|TRBD1|NA
TGTGCCAGCAATCAGGGGGGGGACAGTAATCAGCCCCAGCATTTT
CASNQGGDSNQPQHF
>TRBV6-6|TRBJ2-7|NA|NA
TGTGCCAGCAGTTACTCCCCGGACGAGCAGTACTTC
CASSYSPDEQYF
>TRBV6-1|TRBJ2-5|NA|NA
TGTGCCAGCAGAAAGGTCCAAGAGACCCAGTACTTC
CASRKVQETQYF
>TRBV20-1|TRBJ2-7|NA|NA
TGCAGTGCTACCCGAGGACAGTCCGACGAGCAGTACTTC
CSATRGQSDEQYF
>TRBV12-3/TRBV12-4|TRBJ2-5|NA|many
TGTGCCAGCAGTTTGGACGGGCCCGAGACCCAGTACTTC
CASSLDGPETQYF
>TRBV6-5|TRBJ2-7|NA|few
TGTGCCAGCAGTTTGTGGCCCGCCTACGAGCAGTACTTC
CASSLWPAYEQYF
>TRBV27|TRBJ2-5|NA|NA
TGTGCCAGCAGTTTAAGGTTTCCAGGACCATCCCAAGAGACCCAGTACTTC
CASSLRFPGPSQETQYF
>TRBV5-1|TRBJ2-1|NA|few
TGCGCCAGCAGCCCTTTGAGTGGCCCCCGGTGGGTGCAGTTCTTC
CASSPLSGPRWVQFF
>TRBV24-1|TRBJ2-7|NA|few
TGTGCCACCAGTGACCCAGGTTCGGGGACGGGCTCCTACGAGCAGTACTTC
CATSDPGSGTGSYEQYF
>TRBV29-1|TRBJ2-7|TRBD1|few
TGCAGCGTCGGGAGACAGGGGGCCGACGAGCAGTACTTC
CSVGRQGADEQYF
>TRBV7-2|TRBJ2-5|TRBD2|NA
TGTGCCAGCAGCTTTAGCGGGAGAGGGGAGACCCAGTACTTC
CASSFSGRGETQYF
>TRBV5-1|TRBJ1-4|NA|NA
TGCGCCAGCAGTGACGGGAACGTTGAAAAACTGTTTTTT
CASSDGNVEKLFF
>TRBV12-3/TRBV12-4|TRBJ1-1|NA|NA
TGTGCCAGCAGTTTGGCCAGGGACGACACTGAAGCTTTCTTT
CASSLARDDTEAFF
>TRBV4-1|TRBJ1-5|TRBD1|few
TGCGCCAGTTCTCAATGGGACAGCCTTATCCCCAATCAGCCCCAGCATTTT
CASSQWDSLIPNQPQHF
>TRBV29-1|TRBJ2-7|NA|NA
TGCAGCGTTGGTTCCTACGGGGGAGAAGCCGAGCAGTACTTC
CSVGSYGGEAEQYF
>TRBV6-1|TRBJ2-5|NA|NA
TGTGCCAGCAGTGAAGGAATGGACCAAGAGACCCAGTACTTC
CASSEGMDQETQYF
>TRBV7-3|TRBJ2-1|NA|NA
TGTGCCAGCAGCTTAAGAACGGGGGACTACAATGAGCAGTTCTTC
CASSLRTGDYNEQFF
>TRBV18|TRBJ2-1|NA|NA
TGTGCCAGCTCGCCCAGCGGGCGGGCCGAGCGAAATGAGCAGTTCTTC
CASSPSGRAERNEQFF
>TRBV12-3/TRBV12-4|TRBJ2-1|TRBD2|NA
TGTGCCAGCAGAGATTTTGCGGGGGGGACATACAATGAGCAGTTCTTC
CASRDFAGGTYNEQFF
>TRBV27|TRBJ1-1|NA|NA
TGTGCCAGCAGTTTAAATTCCCGCATAGGTACTGAAGCTTTCTTT
CASSLNSRIGTEAFF
>TRBV9|TRBJ2-1|NA|NA
TGTGCCAGCAGCGTAATTGAGGGGCGCTACAATGAGCAGTTCTTC
CASSVIEGRYNEQFF
>TRBV20-1|TRBJ2-1|NA|NA
TGCAGTGCTAGAGGGCTCCTAAACAATGAGCAGTTCTTC
CSARGLLNNEQFF
>TRBV7-3|TRBJ2-1|NA|NA
TGTGCCAGCAGCTTAGGGGTCACAGGCAATGAGCAGTTCTTC
CASSLGVTGNEQFF
>TRBV7-9|TRBJ1-4|TRBD1|few
TGTGCCAGCAGCTCCGGAGTTTGGACAGGAGGAGAAAAACTGTTTTTT
CASSSGVWTGGEKLFF
>TRBV20-1|TRBJ1-2|NA|NA
TGCAGTGCTAGCGTGAACTATGGCTACACCTTC
CSASVNYGYTF
>TRBV12-3/TRBV12-4|TRBJ2-2|TRBD1|NA
TGTGCCAGCACCTACCGGACAGGGTCCGGGGAGCTGTTTTTT
CASTYRTGSGELFF
>TRBV18|TRBJ2-7|TRBD1|NA
TGTGCCAGCGCCCGGGACAGGGGAGGTTACGAGCAGTACTTC
CASARDRGGYEQYF
>TRBV5-1|TRBJ2-7|NA|few
TGCGCCAGCAGCGAGCAGGGGGGAGAGCAGTACTTC
CASSEQGGEQYF
>TRBV5-1|TRBJ2-1|NA|NA
TGCGCCAGCAGCCCACAGGGTGGGCACAATGAGCAGTTCTTC
CASSPQGGHNEQFF
>TRBV10-3|TRBJ2-5|NA|few
TGTGCCATCAGGGGGGGAGGGGGCAGCGGAGAGACCCAGTACTTC
CAIRGGGGSGETQYF
>TRBV9|TRBJ1-6|NA|few
TGTGCCAGCAGCGTAGAAGTCGGGAATCTCCACTTT
CASSVEVGNLHF
>TRBV20-1|TRBJ2-5|TRBD1|few
TGCAGTGCTAGGCCCGGACAGGGGAAACCCCAAGAGACCCAGTACTTC
CSARPGQGKPQETQYF
>TRBV7-2|TRBJ2-7|TRBD1|NA
TGTGCCAGCAGCTTACACAGGGGATGCGAGCAGTACTTC
CASSLHRGCEQYF
>TRBV20-1|TRBJ2-1|NA|NA
TGCACGACAAATGAGCAGTTCTTC
CTTNEQFF